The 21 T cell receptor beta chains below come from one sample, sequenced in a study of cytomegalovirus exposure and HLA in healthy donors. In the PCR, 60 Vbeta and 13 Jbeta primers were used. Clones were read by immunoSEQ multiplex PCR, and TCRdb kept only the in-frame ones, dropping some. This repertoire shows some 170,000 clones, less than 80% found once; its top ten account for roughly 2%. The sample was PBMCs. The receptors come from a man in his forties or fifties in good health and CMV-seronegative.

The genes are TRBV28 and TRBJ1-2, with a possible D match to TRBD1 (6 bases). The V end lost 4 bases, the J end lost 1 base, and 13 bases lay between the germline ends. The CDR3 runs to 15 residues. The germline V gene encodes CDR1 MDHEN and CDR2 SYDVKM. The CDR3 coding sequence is TGTGCCAGCAGTTCTCCCTTACAGGGTAACTATGGCTACACCTTC. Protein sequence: CASSSPLQGNYGYTF.

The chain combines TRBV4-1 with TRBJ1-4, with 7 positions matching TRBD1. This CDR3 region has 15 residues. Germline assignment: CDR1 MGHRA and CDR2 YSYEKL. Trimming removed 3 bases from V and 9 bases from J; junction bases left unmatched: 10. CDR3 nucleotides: TGCGCCAGCAGCCACGCCGGGGACAGACAGAAAAAACTGTTTTTT. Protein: CASSHAGDRQKKLFF.

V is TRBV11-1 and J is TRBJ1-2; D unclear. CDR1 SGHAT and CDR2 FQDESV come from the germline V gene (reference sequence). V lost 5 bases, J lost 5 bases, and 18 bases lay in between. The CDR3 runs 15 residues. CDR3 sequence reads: CASSRAVSGIYGYTF. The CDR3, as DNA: TGTGCCAGCAGCAGAGCGGTTTCAGGAATATATGGCTACACCTTC.

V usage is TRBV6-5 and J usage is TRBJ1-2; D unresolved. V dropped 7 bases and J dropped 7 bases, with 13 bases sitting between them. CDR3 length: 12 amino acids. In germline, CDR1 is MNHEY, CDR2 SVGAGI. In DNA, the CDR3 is TGTGCCAGCACCGGGGAAGGGCGTGGCTACACCTTC. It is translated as CASTGEGRGYTF.

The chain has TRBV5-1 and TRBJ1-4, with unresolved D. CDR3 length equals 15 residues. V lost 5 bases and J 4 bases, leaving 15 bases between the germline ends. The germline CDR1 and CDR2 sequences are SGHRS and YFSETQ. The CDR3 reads CASRNQDGFNEKLFF. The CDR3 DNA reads TGCGCCAGCAGAAACCAAGACGGGTTTAATGAAAAACTGTTTTTT.

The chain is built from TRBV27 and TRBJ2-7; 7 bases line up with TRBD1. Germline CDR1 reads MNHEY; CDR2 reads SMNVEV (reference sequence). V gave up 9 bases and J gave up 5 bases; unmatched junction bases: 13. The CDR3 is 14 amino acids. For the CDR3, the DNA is TGTGCCAGGCTAATGGAGACAGGGTACGACGAGCAGTACTTC. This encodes CARLMETGYDEQYF.

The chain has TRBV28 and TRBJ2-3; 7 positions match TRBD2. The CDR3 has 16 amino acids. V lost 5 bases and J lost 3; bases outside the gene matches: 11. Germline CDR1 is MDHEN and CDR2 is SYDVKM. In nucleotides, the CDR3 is TGTGCCAGCAGTGGGGAGGGGCAGGGAGGTACAGATACGCAGTATTTT. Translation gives CASSGEGQGGTDTQYF. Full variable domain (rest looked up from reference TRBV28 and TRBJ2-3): DVKVTQSSRYLVKRTGEKVFLECVQDMDHENMFWYRQDPGLGLRLIYFSYDVKMKEKGDIPEGYSVSREKKERFSLILESASTNQTSMYLCASSGEGQGGTDTQYFGPGTRLTVL.

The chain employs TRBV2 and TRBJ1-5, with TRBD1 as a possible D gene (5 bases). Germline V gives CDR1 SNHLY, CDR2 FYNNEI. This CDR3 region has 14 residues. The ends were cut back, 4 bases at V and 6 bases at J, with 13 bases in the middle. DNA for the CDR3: TGTGCCAGCAGTGCGCAGGGCTACGGTCAGCCCCAGCATTTT. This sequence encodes CASSAQGYGQPQHF. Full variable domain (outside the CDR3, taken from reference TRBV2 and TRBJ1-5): EPEVTQTPSHQVTQMGQEVILRCVPISNHLYFYWYRQILGQKVEFLVSFYNNEISEKSEIFDDQFSVERPDGSNFTLKIRSTKLEDSAMYFCASSAQGYGQPQHFGDGTRLSIL.

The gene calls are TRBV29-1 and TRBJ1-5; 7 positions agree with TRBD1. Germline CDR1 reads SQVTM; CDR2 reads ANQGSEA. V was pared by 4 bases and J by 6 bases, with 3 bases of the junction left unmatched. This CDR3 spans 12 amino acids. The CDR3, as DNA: TGCAGCGTTGGACAGGGACGTCAGCCCCAGCATTTT. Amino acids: CSVGQGRQPQHF.

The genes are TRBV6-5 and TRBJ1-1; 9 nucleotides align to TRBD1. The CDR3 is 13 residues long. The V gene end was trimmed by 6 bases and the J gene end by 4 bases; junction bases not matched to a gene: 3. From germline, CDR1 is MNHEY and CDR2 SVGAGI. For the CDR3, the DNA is TGTGCCAGCAGAGGGACAGGGCCCACTGAAGCTTTCTTT. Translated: CASRGTGPTEAFF.

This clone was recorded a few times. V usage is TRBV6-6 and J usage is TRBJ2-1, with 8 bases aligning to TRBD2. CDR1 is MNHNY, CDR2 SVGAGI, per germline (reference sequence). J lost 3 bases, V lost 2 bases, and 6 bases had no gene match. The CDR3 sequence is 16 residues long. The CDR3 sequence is CASSYKAGLDYNEQFF. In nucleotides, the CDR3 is TGTGCCAGCAGTTACAAAGCGGGACTAGACTACAATGAGCAGTTCTTC.

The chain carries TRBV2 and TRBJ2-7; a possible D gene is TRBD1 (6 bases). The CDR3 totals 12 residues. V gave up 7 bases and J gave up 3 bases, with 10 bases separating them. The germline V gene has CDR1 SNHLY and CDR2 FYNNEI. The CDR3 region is CASTGQHYEQYF. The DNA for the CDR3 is TGTGCCAGCACTGGACAGCACTACGAGCAGTACTTC.

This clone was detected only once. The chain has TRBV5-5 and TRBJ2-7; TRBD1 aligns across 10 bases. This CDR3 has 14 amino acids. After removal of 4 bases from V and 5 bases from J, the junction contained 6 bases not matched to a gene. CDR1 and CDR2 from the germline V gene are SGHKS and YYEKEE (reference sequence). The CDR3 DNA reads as TGTGCCAGCAGCCCCTGGGACAGGGGACACGAGCAGTACTTC. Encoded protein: CASSPWDRGHEQYF.

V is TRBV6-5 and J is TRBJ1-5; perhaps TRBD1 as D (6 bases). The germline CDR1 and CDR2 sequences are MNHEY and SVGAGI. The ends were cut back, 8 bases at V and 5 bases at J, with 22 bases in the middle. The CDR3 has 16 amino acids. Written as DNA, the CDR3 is TGTGCCAGCTGTTTTGATCGGGGGGCGCGGGATCAGCCCCAGCATTTT. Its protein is CASCFDRGARDQPQHF.

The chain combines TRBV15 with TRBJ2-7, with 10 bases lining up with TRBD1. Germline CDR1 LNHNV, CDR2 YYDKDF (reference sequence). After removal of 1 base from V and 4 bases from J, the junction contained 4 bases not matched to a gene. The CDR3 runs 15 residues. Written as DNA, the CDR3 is TGTGCCACCAGCAGAGGTGGGACAGGGGAGTACGAGCAGTACTTC. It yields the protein CATSRGGTGEYEQYF.

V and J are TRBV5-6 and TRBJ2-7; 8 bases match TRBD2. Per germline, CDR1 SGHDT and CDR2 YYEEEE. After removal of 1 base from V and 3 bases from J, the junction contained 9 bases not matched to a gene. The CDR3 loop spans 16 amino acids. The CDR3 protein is CASSLWASGSGYEQYF. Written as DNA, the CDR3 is TGTGCCAGCAGCTTGTGGGCCAGCGGGAGTGGCTACGAGCAGTACTTC.

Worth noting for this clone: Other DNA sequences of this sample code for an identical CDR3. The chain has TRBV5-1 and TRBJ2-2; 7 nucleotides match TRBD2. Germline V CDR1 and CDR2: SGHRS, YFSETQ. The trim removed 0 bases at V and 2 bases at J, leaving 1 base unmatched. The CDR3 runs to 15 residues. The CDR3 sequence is CASSLAGGNTGELFF. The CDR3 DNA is TGCGCCAGCAGCTTGGCGGGAGGCAACACCGGGGAGCTGTTTTTT.

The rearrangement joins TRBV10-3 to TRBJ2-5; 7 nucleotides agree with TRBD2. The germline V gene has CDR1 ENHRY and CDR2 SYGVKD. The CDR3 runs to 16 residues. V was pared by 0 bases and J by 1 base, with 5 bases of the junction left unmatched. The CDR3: CAISESTSSPQETQYF. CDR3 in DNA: TGTGCCATCAGTGAGTCGACTAGCTCCCCCCAAGAGACCCAGTACTTC.

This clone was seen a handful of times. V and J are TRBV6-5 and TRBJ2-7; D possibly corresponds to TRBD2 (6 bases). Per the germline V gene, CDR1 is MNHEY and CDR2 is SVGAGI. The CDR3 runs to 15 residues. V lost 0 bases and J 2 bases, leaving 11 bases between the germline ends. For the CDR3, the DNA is TGTGCCAGCAGTTACTCGACTAGTCCCCCCTACGAGCAGTACTTC. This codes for CASSYSTSPPYEQYF.

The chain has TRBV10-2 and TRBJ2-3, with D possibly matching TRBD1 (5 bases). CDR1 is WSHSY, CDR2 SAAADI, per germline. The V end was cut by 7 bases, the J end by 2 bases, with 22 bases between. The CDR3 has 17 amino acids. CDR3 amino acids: CASTPPGSVKHTDTQYF. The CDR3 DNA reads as TGCGCCAGCACCCCGCCAGGGTCCGTTAAACACACAGATACGCAGTATTTT.

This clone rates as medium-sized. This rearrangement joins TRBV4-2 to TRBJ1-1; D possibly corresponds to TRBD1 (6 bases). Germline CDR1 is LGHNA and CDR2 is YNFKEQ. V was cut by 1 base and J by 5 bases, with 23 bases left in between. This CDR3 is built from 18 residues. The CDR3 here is CASSQGPGSQGLGTEAFF. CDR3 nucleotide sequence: TGTGCCAGCAGCCAAGGACCGGGATCTCAGGGGTTAGGTACTGAAGCTTTCTTT.